The clone carrying this TCR beta chain was found once. The data are from a study of blood T cell repertoires in COVID-19. Study-wide background: Samples came from the United States, Italy and Spain, spanning acute and convalescent COVID-19. The analysed material was cDNA or gDNA that came from T cells, B-cell-depleted T cells, or PBMCs.

Assay: immunoSEQ multiplex PCR; the TCRdb copy retains only in-frame clones and omits some. The profile shows about 190,000 clones, 88% of them singletons. The specimen sequenced was peripheral blood. The sequence was collected from a woman aged 40 to 50 who had recovered from COVID-19.

CDR3 in amino acids: CASSESGFGYTF. As DNA, the CDR3 is TGTGCCAGCAGTGAATCAGGGTTTGGCTACACCTTC. The V gene is TRBV6-1, the J gene TRBJ1-2, with D perhaps TRBD1 (5 bases). Deletions cut 2 bases from V and 7 bases from J, with 8 bases between. Germline lookup yields CDR1 MNHNS and CDR2 SASEGT. This CDR3 has 12 amino acids.